This T cell receptor beta chain was sequenced for a study of graft-versus-host responses after intestinal transplantation. Study overall: Among the recipients, transplants were multivisceral, liver-intestinal, or isolated intestinal. The study's findings and limits: Recipient marrow showed GvH clones, some seen first in ileum or blood. With peak circulating GvH clone levels came an association with early post-transplant HvG declines. High graft-versus-host to host-versus-graft clonal ratios were found in allografts of patients who had graft-donor T cell macrochimerism.

As regards this clone: What it binds is unknown.

Measured with immunoSEQ multiplex PCR; TCRdb has only the in-frame clones, and not every one. This table has just over 15,000 clones, 74% appearing once. The CDR3 totals 16 residues. Trimming cost V 1 base and J 0 bases, with 9 bases left between them. Germline CDR1 reads MGHRA; CDR2 reads YSYEKL. Intraepithelial and lamina propria lymphocytes were freed from processed graft tissue. This sequence was found in a human patient who received an intestinal transplant, so some T cells may come from the graft donor. Specimen: ileum tissue, collected 14 days after transplant. The chain recombines TRBV4-1 with TRBJ2-2; a possible D gene is TRBD2 (5 bases). The CDR3 region is CASSQAGIPNTGELFF. The CDR3 DNA is TGCGCCAGCAGCCAAGCCGGGATACCGAACACCGGGGAGCTGTTTTTT.